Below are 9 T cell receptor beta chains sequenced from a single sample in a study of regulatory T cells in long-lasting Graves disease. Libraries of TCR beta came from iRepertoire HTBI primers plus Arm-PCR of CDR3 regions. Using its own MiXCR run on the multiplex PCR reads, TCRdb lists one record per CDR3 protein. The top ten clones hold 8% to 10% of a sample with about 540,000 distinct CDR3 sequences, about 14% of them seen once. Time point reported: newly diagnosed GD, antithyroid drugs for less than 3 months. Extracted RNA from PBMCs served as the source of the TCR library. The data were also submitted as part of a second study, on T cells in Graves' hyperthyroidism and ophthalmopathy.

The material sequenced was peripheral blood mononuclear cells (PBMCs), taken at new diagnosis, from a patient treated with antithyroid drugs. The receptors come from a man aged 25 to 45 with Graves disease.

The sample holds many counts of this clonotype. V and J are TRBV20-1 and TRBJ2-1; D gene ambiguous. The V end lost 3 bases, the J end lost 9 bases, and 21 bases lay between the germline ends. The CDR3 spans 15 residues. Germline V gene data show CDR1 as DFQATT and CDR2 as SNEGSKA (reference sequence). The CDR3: CSASPELARVGEQFF. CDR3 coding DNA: TGCAGTGCTAGCCCAGAGCTGGCGAGAGTCGGTGAGCAGTTCTTC.

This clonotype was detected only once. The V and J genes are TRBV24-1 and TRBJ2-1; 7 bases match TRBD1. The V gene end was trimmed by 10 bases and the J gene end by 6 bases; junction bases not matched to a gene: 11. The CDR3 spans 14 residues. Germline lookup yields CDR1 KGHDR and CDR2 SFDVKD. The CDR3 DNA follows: TGTGCCACGTCAACCGGGACAGCACCCAATGAGCAGTTCTTC. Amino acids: CATSTGTAPNEQFF.

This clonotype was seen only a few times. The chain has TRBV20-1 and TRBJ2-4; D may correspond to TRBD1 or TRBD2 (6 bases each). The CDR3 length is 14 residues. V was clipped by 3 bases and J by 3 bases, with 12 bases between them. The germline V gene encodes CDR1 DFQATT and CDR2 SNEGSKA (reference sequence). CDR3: CSARRGAGKNIQYF. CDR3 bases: TGCAGTGCTAGGAGGGGGGCAGGCAAAAACATTCAGTACTTC.

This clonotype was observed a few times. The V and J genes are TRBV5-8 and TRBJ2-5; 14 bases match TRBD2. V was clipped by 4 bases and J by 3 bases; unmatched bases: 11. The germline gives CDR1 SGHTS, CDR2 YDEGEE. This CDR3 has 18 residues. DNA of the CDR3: TGTGCCAGCAGCCGAGGGACTAGCGGGAGCAATGTCAAAGAGACCCAGTACTTC. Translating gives CASSRGTSGSNVKETQYF.

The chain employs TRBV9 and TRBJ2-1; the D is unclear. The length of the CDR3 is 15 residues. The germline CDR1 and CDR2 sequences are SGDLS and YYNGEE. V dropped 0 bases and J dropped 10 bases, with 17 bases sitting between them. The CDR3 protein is CASSVEIEMMGEQFF. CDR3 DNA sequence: TGTGCCAGCAGCGTAGAAATCGAGATGATGGGAGAGCAGTTCTTC.

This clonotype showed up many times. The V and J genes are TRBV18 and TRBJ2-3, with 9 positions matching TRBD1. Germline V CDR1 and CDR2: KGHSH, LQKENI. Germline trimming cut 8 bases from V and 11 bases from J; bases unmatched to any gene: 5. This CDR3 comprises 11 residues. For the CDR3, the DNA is TGTGCCAGCCTACGGGACAGGGAGCAGTATTTT. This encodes CASLRDREQYF.

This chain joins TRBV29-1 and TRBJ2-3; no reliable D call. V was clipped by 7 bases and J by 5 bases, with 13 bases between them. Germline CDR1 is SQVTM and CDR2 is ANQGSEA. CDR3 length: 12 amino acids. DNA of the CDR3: TGCAGCGCGGGTTTATTGGAAGATACGCAGTATTTT. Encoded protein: CSAGLLEDTQYF.

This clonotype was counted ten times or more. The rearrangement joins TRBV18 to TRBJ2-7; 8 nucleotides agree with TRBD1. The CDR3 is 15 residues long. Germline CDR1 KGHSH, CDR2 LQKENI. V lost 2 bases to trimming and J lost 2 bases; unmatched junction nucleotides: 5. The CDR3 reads CASSPYEQGAYEQYF. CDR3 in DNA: TGTGCCAGCTCACCATATGAACAGGGGGCCTACGAGCAGTACTTC.

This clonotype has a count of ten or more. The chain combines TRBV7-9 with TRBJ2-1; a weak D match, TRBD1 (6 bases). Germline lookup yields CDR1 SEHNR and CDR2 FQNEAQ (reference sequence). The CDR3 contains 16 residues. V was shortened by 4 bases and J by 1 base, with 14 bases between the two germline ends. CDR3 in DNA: TGTGCCAGCAGCTCGAACAGGGCTGGGTCCTACAATGAGCAGTTCTTC. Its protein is CASSSNRAGSYNEQFF.